What follows are 11 T cell receptor beta chains derived from one specimen sequenced in a study of shared clonotypes between healthy human individuals. Profiled with immunoSEQ multiplex PCR; TCRdb holds only in-frame clones, not every one. The sample consists of 230,000 or so clones, 50% to 75% of them appearing once. Sample: memory CD4+ T cells sorted from blood. The subset was: CD45RA-negative fraction. Source of these receptors: a man in his thirties or forties in good health.

Remarks on this clone: At one of its ends the junction is not consistent with the germline gene, which may arise from a read error. This chain connects TRBV7-3 to TRBJ2-7; D perhaps matches TRBD2 (6 bases). The germline gives CDR1 SGHTA, CDR2 FQGTGA. The CDR3 length is 13 residues. CDR3 DNA: TGTGCCAGCAGCTTAGACGGGACTGTTAAACCCACCTTC. Its protein is CASSLDGTVKPTF.

The genes are TRBV7-2 and TRBJ1-2; D uncertain. The germline V gene encodes CDR1 SGHTA and CDR2 FQGNSA. Trimming took off 5 bases at V and 4 bases at J, with 17 bases between the two ends. The CDR3 sequence is 15 residues long. CDR3 bases: TGTGCCAGCAGCCTGGACGTAAACTTGATCTATGGCTACACCTTC. This codes for CASSLDVNLIYGYTF.

The V and J genes are TRBV4-3 and TRBJ1-2, with D uncertain. With 0 bases removed from V and 7 bases from J, the gap between germline ends came to 3 bases. Per the germline V gene, CDR1 is LGHNA and CDR2 is YSLEER. The CDR3 runs to 11 residues. Here the CDR3 reads CASSQEIGYTF. The CDR3 DNA reads as TGCGCCAGCAGCCAAGAAATTGGCTACACCTTC.

This clone was seen at least ten times. The gene calls are TRBV6-5 and TRBJ2-2; the match to TRBD2 covers 9 bases. Germline CDR1 and CDR2: MNHEY and SVGAGI. V lost 6 bases, J lost 8 bases, and 10 bases stayed unmatched. The CDR3 is made up of 15 amino acids. The chain's CDR3 is CASSPRASGKGELFF. The CDR3 DNA reads as TGTGCCAGCAGCCCCCGTGCTAGCGGGAAAGGGGAGCTGTTTTTT.

The V call is TRBV10-1, the J call TRBJ2-1, with 10 bases matching TRBD2. Looked up from germline, CDR1 is WNHNN and CDR2 is SYGVQD (reference sequence). V trimming: 0 bases; J trimming: 7 bases; junction bases outside the gene matches: 9. This CDR3 has 17 amino acids. The CDR3 DNA is TGCGCCAGCAGTGAGTCTGTTTCTAGCGGGAGATCAAATGAGCAGTTCTTC. Its translation is CASSESVSSGRSNEQFF.

The rearrangement uses TRBV14 and TRBJ1-4; 9 nucleotides match TRBD1. Germline CDR1 reads SGHDN; CDR2 reads FVKESK. The J segment lost 2 bases and the V segment lost 2 bases, leaving 3 bases of the junction unmatched. This CDR3 is 16 amino acids long. The CDR3 DNA reads TGTGCCAGCAGCCAATGGACAGGGGCTACTAATGAAAAACTGTTTTTT. Residues: CASSQWTGATNEKLFF.

This clone was picked up a small number of times. The rearrangement joins TRBV9 to TRBJ2-2, with a possible D match to TRBD2 (7 bases). Germline lookup yields CDR1 SGDLS and CDR2 YYNGEE. The CDR3 extends over 17 amino acids. The V and J ends lost 0 bases and 4 bases respectively, with 16 bases between them. The CDR3 DNA is TGTGCCAGCAGCGTAGCCCCCGGGGGGCAGACCACCGGGGAGCTGTTTTTT. Protein sequence: CASSVAPGGQTTGELFF.

The rearrangement links TRBV28 to TRBJ2-3; D is perhaps TRBD1 or TRBD2 (6 bases each). V was trimmed by 2 bases and J by 1 base, leaving 16 bases between them. Germline lookup yields CDR1 MDHEN and CDR2 SYDVKM. This CDR3 comprises 17 residues. CDR3 bases: TGTGCCAGCAGTTTAAGGGGGGCCCTACCGGGCACAGATACGCAGTATTTT. Translation gives CASSLRGALPGTDTQYF.

This clone has more than one count but fewer than ten. This chain uses TRBV19 with TRBJ2-7; TRBD2 agrees at 10 bases. V lost 6 bases to trimming and J lost 3 bases; unmatched junction nucleotides: 5. Germline CDR1 is LNHDA and CDR2 is SQIVND (reference sequence). This CDR3 has 14 amino acids. The CDR3 reads CASRKLAGDYEQYF. As DNA, the CDR3 is TGTGCCAGTAGGAAGCTAGCGGGAGACTACGAGCAGTACTTC.

This clone has a handful of counts. The V and J genes are TRBV6-1 and TRBJ2-7; D perhaps matches TRBD1 (5 bases). Germline V gene sequence: CDR1 MNHNS, CDR2 SASEGT. The CDR3 is 14 residues long. V was cut by 0 bases and J by 7 bases, with 13 bases left in between. This CDR3 is CASSEAPTWTEQYF. In nucleotides, the CDR3 is TGTGCCAGCAGTGAAGCGCCGACCTGGACAGAGCAGTACTTC.

The chain links TRBV6-1 to TRBJ1-2; D uncertain. Trimming pared 5 bases from V and 4 bases from J, leaving 8 bases between. Germline CDR1 is MNHNS and CDR2 is SASEGT. CDR3 length equals 12 residues. The CDR3 loop reads CASSSGSYGYTF. The CDR3 nucleotides are TGTGCCAGCAGTTCCGGATCCTATGGCTACACCTTC.